The 10 T cell receptor beta chains reported below all come from one sample, sequenced in a study of T cells after yellow fever vaccination. TCRdb re-called the 5' RACE reads with MiXCR, one entry per CDR3 protein. The data contain 500,000 to 700,000 distinct CDR3 sequences, 15% to 20% of them singletons. The sequences come from PBMCs, collected 15 days after the yellow fever booster vaccination. All receptors derive from a man aged 25-40 years who received the YFV17D yellow fever vaccine.

The V and J genes are TRBV5-6 and TRBJ2-2; D remains unclear. The germline gives CDR1 SGHDT, CDR2 YYEEEE. Between the trimmed V and J ends, which lost 2 bases and 2 bases, there was a span of 10 bases. The CDR3 covers 15 residues. CDR3 protein: CASSFYAVNTGELFF. The CDR3, as DNA: TGTGCCAGCAGCTTCTATGCGGTCAACACCGGGGAGCTGTTTTTT. The variable domain in full, with the rest retrieved from reference TRBV5-6 and TRBJ2-2, is DAGVTQSPTHLIKTRGQQVTLRCSPKSGHDTVSWYQQALGQGPQFIFQYYEEEERQRGNFPDRFSGHQFPNYSSELNVNALLLGDSALYLCASSFYAVNTGELFFGEGSRLTVL.

This clonotype was recorded a few times. This chain uses TRBV30 with TRBJ2-1, with unresolved D. The CDR3 has 13 residues. The V end was cut by 0 bases, the J end by 3 bases, with 6 bases between. The germline V gene has CDR1 GTSNPN and CDR2 SVGIG (reference sequence). The CDR3 reads CAWSVSVYNEQFF. Written as DNA, the CDR3 is TGTGCCTGGAGTGTTTCCGTCTACAATGAGCAGTTCTTC.

The genes are TRBV7-3 and TRBJ2-5; D not certain. The V end was cut by 2 bases, the J end by 5 bases, with 15 bases between. This CDR3 has 15 amino acids. Germline values: CDR1 SGHTA, CDR2 FQGTGA. CDR3: CASSLGSGPTETQYF. CDR3 nucleotides: TGTGCCAGCAGCTTAGGGTCAGGACCTACGGAGACCCAGTACTTC.

The CDR3 DNA reads as TGTGCCATCAGTGAGTCGACTCCAGGTTTAGCCAAAAACATTCAGTACTTC. Translated, it gives CAISESTPGLAKNIQYF. The J gene is TRBJ2-4, the V gene TRBV10-3; no clear D gene. Trimming took off 0 bases at V and 0 bases at J, with 12 bases between the two ends. Germline-derived CDR1 and CDR2 are ENHRY and SYGVKD. The CDR3 is 17 amino acids.

This clonotype has a handful of counts. V and J are TRBV5-1 and TRBJ2-7; 9 bases map to TRBD2. The CDR3 is 18 amino acids. Germline V gene sequence: CDR1 SGHRS, CDR2 YFSETQ. J gave up 3 bases and V 1 base, and 14 bases lay outside the gene matches. The CDR3 DNA follows: TGCGCCAGCAGCTTGTGGACTAGCGTACCCGGGACGATCTACGAGCAGTACTTC. It yields the protein CASSLWTSVPGTIYEQYF. Combining the CDR3 with reference TRBV5-1 and TRBJ2-7 gives the whole variable domain KAGVTQTPRYLIKTRGQQVTLSCSPISGHRSVSWYQQTPGQGLQFLFEYFSETQRNKGNFPGRFSGRQFSNSRSEMNVSTLELGDSALYLCASSLWTSVPGTIYEQYFGPGTRLTVT.

This clonotype was recorded a few times. The V gene is TRBV7-3, the J gene TRBJ2-1, with D possibly matching TRBD2 (7 bases). Germline V gene lookup returns CDR1 SGHTA and CDR2 FQGTGA. With 5 bases removed from V and 10 bases from J, the gap between germline ends came to 24 bases. There are 16 residues in the CDR3. CDR3 sequence (DNA): TGTGCCAGCAGCCAAAGGGGGGGGACCACCCTACAGGAGCAGTTCTTC. Protein product: CASSQRGGTTLQEQFF.

This chain links TRBV7-9 with TRBJ2-7; D gene uncertain. The ends were cut back, 4 bases at V and 2 bases at J, with 12 bases in the middle. CDR3 length equals 14 residues. Germline V lookup: CDR1 SEHNR, CDR2 FQNEAQ (reference sequence). CDR3 loop: CASSSLRSAYEQYF. The CDR3 DNA is TGTGCCAGCAGCTCCCTCCGGTCCGCCTACGAGCAGTACTTC. Full variable domain (outside the CDR3, taken from reference TRBV7-9 and TRBJ2-7): DTGVSQNPRHKITKRGQNVTFRCDPISEHNRLYWYRQTLGQGPEFLTYFQNEAQLEKSRLLSDRFSAERPKGSFSTLEIQRTEQGDSAMYLCASSSLRSAYEQYFGPGTRLTVT.

The chain carries TRBV5-1 and TRBJ2-7, with no clear D. V lost 4 bases to trimming and J lost 0 bases, with 11 bases between them. The CDR3 runs 14 residues. CDR1 and CDR2 (germline): SGHRS, YFSETQ. In DNA, the CDR3 is TGCGCCAGCAGCAAGGTACCCGGCTCCTACGAGCAGTACTTC. Translating gives CASSKVPGSYEQYF. Supplemented by reference TRBV5-1 and TRBJ2-7, the full variable domain reads KAGVTQTPRYLIKTRGQQVTLSCSPISGHRSVSWYQQTPGQGLQFLFEYFSETQRNKGNFPGRFSGRQFSNSRSEMNVSTLELGDSALYLCASSKVPGSYEQYFGPGTRLTVT.

CDR3 DNA sequence: TGCGCCAGCAGCTTCAACAGGGGATCAGTCACTGAAGCTTTCTTT. This sequence encodes CASSFNRGSVTEAFF. V usage is TRBV5-1 and J usage is TRBJ1-1, with 7 bases matching TRBD1. Germline CDR1 SGHRS, CDR2 YFSETQ. The CDR3 is made up of 15 amino acids. The J segment lost 4 bases and the V segment lost 2 bases, leaving 8 bases of the junction unmatched.

The chain combines TRBV5-1 with TRBJ2-6; tentatively, D is TRBD2 (5 bases). Per germline, CDR1 SGHRS and CDR2 YFSETQ. Between the trimmed V and J ends, which lost 2 bases and 0 bases, there was a span of 12 bases. This CDR3 has 17 residues. CDR3 loop: CASSFGLKNSGANVLTF. The CDR3 DNA is TGCGCCAGCAGCTTTGGACTGAAGAACTCTGGGGCCAACGTCCTGACTTTC.